This is a list of T cell receptor beta chains from one sample in a study of blood T cell repertoires in COVID-19. Profiling relied on immunoSEQ multiplex PCR, and the TCRdb table lists in-frame clones only, not all of them. The sample records approximately 260,000 clones, more than 65% being singletons. The source material was peripheral blood. These receptors came from a woman aged 40 to 49 with active or convalescent COVID-19. Both conserved end residues are part of each CDR3. The D gene is left open where the match is weak. Some rows mark clone size as missing; the rest say once, few, many or name a class of expanded clone.

D: NA; size: NA; J: TRBJ1-5; V: TRBV9; length: 15; CDR3: CASSVGVYSNQPQHF; DNA: TGTGCCAGCAGCGTCGGAGTTTATAGCAATCAGCCCCAGCATTTT
D: NA; size: NA; J: TRBJ2-1; V: TRBV30; length: 14; CDR3: CAWSEGGYYNEQFF; DNA: TGTGCCTGGAGTGAGGGGGGGTACTACAATGAGCAGTTCTTC
D: TRBD1; size: NA; J: TRBJ2-2; V: TRBV29-1; length: 12; CDR3: CSVGTGTGELFF; DNA: TGCAGCGTTGGGACAGGCACCGGGGAGCTGTTTTTT
D: NA; size: NA; J: TRBJ1-6; V: TRBV28; length: 17; CDR3: CASSLRRGSSYNSPLHF; DNA: TGTGCCAGCAGTTTGAGGCGGGGTAGCTCCTATAATTCACCCCTCCACTTT
D: NA; size: NA; J: TRBJ1-5; V: TRBV2; length: 16; CDR3: CASSLAGTHSNQPQHF; DNA: TGTGCCAGCAGTTTAGCCGGGACTCATAGCAATCAGCCCCAGCATTTT
D: NA; size: NA; J: TRBJ1-5; V: TRBV3-1/TRBV3-2; length: 13; CDR3: CASTSGLGQPQHF; DNA: TGTGCCAGCACCTCAGGGCTAGGGCAGCCCCAGCATTTT
D: TRBD1; size: NA; J: TRBJ2-5; V: TRBV7-9; length: 13; CDR3: CASSPTGGETQYF; DNA: TGTGCCAGCAGCCCGACAGGGGGAGAGACCCAGTACTTC
D: TRBD1; size: NA; J: TRBJ1-2; V: TRBV10-3; length: 20; CDR3: CAIRASPIRDRGPQDYGYTF; DNA: TGTGCCATCAGGGCCAGTCCGATCCGGGACAGGGGGCCCCAGGACTATGGCTACACCTTC
D: TRBD1; size: NA; J: TRBJ2-7; V: TRBV11-2; length: 15; CDR3: CASRLPGTGIYEQYF; DNA: TGTGCCAGCAGGTTACCCGGGACAGGGATCTACGAGCAGTACTTC
D: NA; size: NA; J: TRBJ2-7; V: TRBV7-9; length: 14; CDR3: CASSLYRDTYEQYF; DNA: TGTGCCAGCAGCTTATATCGGGATACCTACGAGCAGTACTTC
D: TRBD1; size: NA; J: TRBJ2-4; V: TRBV7-6; length: 15; CDR3: CASSSTGASVGIQYF; DNA: TGTGCCAGCAGCTCGACAGGGGCCTCCGTTGGCATTCAGTACTTC
D: TRBD1; size: NA; J: TRBJ2-2; V: TRBV2; length: 14; CDR3: CASSWDSSTGELFF; DNA: TGTGCCAGCAGTTGGGACAGTAGTACCGGGGAGCTGTTTTTT
D: NA; size: NA; J: TRBJ1-4; V: TRBV7-3; length: 15; CDR3: CASSLTGGANEKLFF; DNA: TGTGCCAGCAGCTTAACCGGGGGTGCTAATGAAAAACTGTTTTTT
D: TRBD1; size: NA; J: TRBJ2-3; V: TRBV7-7; length: 15; CDR3: CASSSGQGATDTQYF; DNA: TGTGCCAGCAGCTCAGGACAGGGGGCGACCGATACGCAGTATTTT
D: TRBD1; size: NA; J: TRBJ1-5; V: TRBV6-2/TRBV6-3; length: 17; CDR3: CASSYEGTDRGALYKHF; DNA: TGTGCCAGCAGTTACGAGGGGACGGACAGGGGCGCGCTGTATAAGCATTTT
D: TRBD1; size: few; J: TRBJ1-2; V: TRBV28; length: 15; CDR3: CASSLAGTGPYGYTF; DNA: TGTGCCAGCAGTTTGGCGGGGACAGGACCCTATGGCTACACCTTC
D: NA; size: NA; J: TRBJ2-2; V: TRBV5-4; length: 15; CDR3: CASTRAAKNTGELFF; DNA: TGTGCCAGCACCCGAGCGGCGAAGAACACCGGGGAGCTGTTTTTT
D: TRBD1; size: NA; J: TRBJ2-1; V: TRBV7-3; length: 15; CDR3: CASSHQDRVPNEQFF; DNA: TGTGCCAGCAGCCACCAGGACAGGGTCCCCAATGAGCAGTTCTTC
D: NA; size: NA; J: TRBJ1-1; V: TRBV29-1; length: 13; CDR3: CSVTQTRNTEAFF; DNA: TGCAGCGTTACCCAAACCAGGAACACTGAAGCTTTCTTT
D: TRBD1; size: NA; J: TRBJ2-5; V: TRBV7-9; length: 13; CDR3: CASSIDRVESQYF; DNA: TGTGCCAGCAGCATCGACAGGGTTGAGTCCCAGTACTTC
D: TRBD1; size: NA; J: TRBJ1-5; V: TRBV19; length: 15; CDR3: CASSEQGGGNQPQHF; DNA: TGTGCCAGTAGTGAACAGGGGGGAGGCAATCAGCCCCAGCATTTT
D: NA; size: NA; J: TRBJ2-5; V: TRBV9; length: 17; CDR3: CASSKETVPSLQETQYF; DNA: TGTGCCAGCAGCAAGGAGACTGTCCCGTCTCTTCAAGAGACCCAGTACTTC
D: NA; size: once; J: TRBJ1-2; V: TRBV10-3; length: 12; CDR3: CAISEGLAGYTF; DNA: TGTGCCATCAGTGAGGGATTAGCTGGCTACACCTTC
D: TRBD1; size: NA; J: TRBJ1-1; V: TRBV30; length: 13; CDR3: CAWNRQGPTEAFF; DNA: TGTGCCTGGAACCGACAGGGTCCTACTGAAGCTTTCTTT
D: NA; size: once; J: TRBJ2-3; V: TRBV7-9; length: 14; CDR3: CASSGRISTDTQYF; DNA: TGTGCCAGCAGCGGGAGGATAAGCACAGATACGCAGTATTTT
D: NA; size: NA; J: TRBJ1-2; V: TRBV15; length: 15; CDR3: CATSRDRLENYGYTF; DNA: TGTGCCACCAGCAGAGATAGACTGGAGAACTATGGCTACACCTTC
D: NA; size: NA; J: TRBJ2-2; V: TRBV24-1; length: 14; CDR3: CATSDPGVTGELFF; DNA: TGTGCCACCAGTGATCCAGGGGTCACCGGGGAGCTGTTTTTT
D: NA; size: NA; J: TRBJ1-1; V: TRBV7-6; length: 13; CDR3: CASSFGRNTEAFF; DNA: TGTGCCAGCAGCTTCGGTCGGAACACTGAAGCTTTCTTT
D: NA; size: NA; J: TRBJ2-1; V: TRBV9; length: 16; CDR3: CASSPDTSQFYNERFF; DNA: TGTGCCAGCAGCCCAGACACTAGCCAATTCTACAATGAGCGGTTCTTC
D: TRBD1; size: NA; J: TRBJ2-7; V: TRBV29-1; length: 14; CDR3: CSVDLRTGGVEQYF; DNA: TGCAGCGTTGACTTACGGACAGGGGGCGTAGAGCAGTACTTC
D: NA; size: NA; J: TRBJ1-5; V: TRBV5-1; length: 15; CDR3: CASSLGTISNQPQHF; DNA: TGCGCCAGCAGCTTGGGGACAATTAGCAATCAGCCCCAGCATTTT
D: NA; size: NA; J: TRBJ2-1; V: TRBV4-1; length: 15; CDR3: CASSQAPLAVNEQFF; DNA: TGCGCCAGCAGCCAAGCCCCCCTAGCAGTAAATGAGCAGTTCTTC
D: TRBD2; size: NA; J: TRBJ2-1; V: TRBV10-3; length: 15; CDR3: CATGLAGEPGNEQFF; DNA: TGTGCCACAGGACTAGCGGGGGAACCCGGCAATGAGCAGTTCTTC
D: NA; size: NA; J: TRBJ1-2; V: TRBV27; length: 13; CDR3: CASSTTGRNGYTF; DNA: TGTGCCAGCAGTACGACCGGGAGGAATGGCTACACCTTC
D: NA; size: NA; J: TRBJ1-5; V: TRBV9; length: 14; CDR3: CASSSSYSNQPQHF; DNA: TGTGCCAGCAGCTCTTCGTATAGCAATCAGCCCCAGCATTTT
D: TRBD1; size: NA; J: TRBJ1-3; V: TRBV4-1; length: 16; CDR3: CASSHLTGDSGNTIYF; DNA: TGCGCCAGCAGCCATCTTACAGGGGACTCTGGAAACACCATATATTTT
D: NA; size: few; J: TRBJ2-3; V: TRBV29-1; length: 12; CDR3: CSVGQGTDTQYF; DNA: TGCAGCGTTGGACAGGGCACAGATACGCAGTATTTT
D: NA; size: NA; J: TRBJ1-5; V: TRBV30; length: 13; CDR3: CAWTRQRGQPQHF; DNA: TGTGCCTGGACCCGACAGCGAGGTCAGCCCCAGCATTTT
D: TRBD2; size: NA; J: TRBJ2-4; V: TRBV5-1; length: 15; CDR3: CASSLSAGGRNIQYF; DNA: TGCGCCAGCAGCTTGTCAGCGGGGGGGCGGAACATTCAGTACTTC
D: TRBD1; size: NA; J: TRBJ1-5; V: TRBV28; length: 15; CDR3: CASSENRGRNQPQHF; DNA: TGTGCCAGCAGTGAGAACAGGGGGCGGAATCAGCCCCAGCATTTT
D: NA; size: NA; J: TRBJ1-3; V: TRBV5-6; length: 15; CDR3: CASSLYPGEGNTIYF; DNA: TGTGCCAGCAGCTTGTATCCGGGGGAAGGAAACACCATATATTTT
D: TRBD2; size: NA; J: TRBJ2-1; V: TRBV5-1; length: 14; CDR3: CASSPSGAYDEQFF; DNA: TGCGCCAGCAGCCCTAGCGGGGCTTACGATGAGCAGTTCTTC
D: TRBD1; size: once; J: TRBJ1-4; V: TRBV25-1; length: 16; CDR3: CASSEYPVTGNEKLFF; DNA: TGTGCCAGCAGTGAATATCCCGTGACAGGGAATGAAAAACTGTTTTTT
D: TRBD1; size: NA; J: TRBJ2-1; V: TRBV19; length: 13; CDR3: CASGTGGYNEQFF; DNA: TGTGCCAGTGGGACAGGGGGCTACAATGAGCAGTTCTTC
D: NA; size: NA; J: TRBJ2-3; V: TRBV4-1; length: 13; CDR3: CASSLSPADTQYF; DNA: TGCGCCAGCAGCCTATCCCCAGCAGATACGCAGTATTTT
D: TRBD1; size: NA; J: TRBJ1-1; V: TRBV28; length: 15; CDR3: CASSSRTGGWTEAFF; DNA: TGTGCCAGCAGTTCTCGGACAGGAGGGTGGACTGAAGCTTTCTTT
D: TRBD1; size: NA; J: TRBJ2-4; V: TRBV15; length: 14; CDR3: CATSWTGAKNIQYF; DNA: TGTGCCACCAGCTGGACAGGGGCCAAAAACATTCAGTACTTC
D: TRBD1; size: NA; J: TRBJ2-1; V: TRBV2; length: 14; CDR3: CASTSDRGLDEQFF; DNA: TGTGCCAGCACTTCGGACAGGGGGCTCGATGAGCAGTTCTTC
D: TRBD1; size: NA; J: TRBJ1-2; V: TRBV15; length: 13; CDR3: CATSAGGDYGYTF; DNA: TGTGCCACCAGCGCAGGGGGCGACTATGGCTACACCTTC
D: TRBD1; size: NA; J: TRBJ1-3; V: TRBV2; length: 17; CDR3: CASSRTGTATSGNTIYF; DNA: TGTGCCAGCAGCCGCACCGGGACAGCAACCTCTGGAAACACCATATATTTT
D: NA; size: few; J: TRBJ2-7; V: TRBV15; length: 14; CDR3: CATSRDQGSYEQYF; DNA: TGTGCCACCAGCAGAGATCAGGGCTCCTACGAGCAGTACTTC
D: NA; size: NA; J: TRBJ1-2; V: TRBV28; length: 13; CDR3: CASSTGGVKGYTF; DNA: TGTGCCAGCAGTACGGGGGGTGTCAAGGGCTACACCTTC
D: NA; size: NA; J: TRBJ2-1; V: TRBV6-5; length: 12; CDR3: CASSTTRNEQFF; DNA: TGTGCCAGCAGTACGACTAGGAATGAGCAGTTCTTC
D: NA; size: NA; J: TRBJ1-2; V: TRBV6-5; length: 15; CDR3: CASSTRDRANYGYTF; DNA: TGTGCCAGCAGTACTCGCGACAGAGCTAACTATGGCTACACCTTC
D: TRBD2; size: NA; J: TRBJ2-5; V: TRBV5-4; length: 16; CDR3: CASSAGLAGGQETQYF; DNA: TGTGCCAGCAGCGCCGGACTAGCGGGGGGCCAGGAGACCCAGTACTTC
D: NA; size: NA; J: TRBJ1-3; V: TRBV6-5; length: 14; CDR3: CASRKQSSGNTIYF; DNA: TGTGCCAGCAGGAAACAGAGCTCTGGAAACACCATATATTTT
D: TRBD1; size: NA; J: TRBJ1-4; V: TRBV7-8; length: 15; CDR3: CASSYAGTAGEKLFF; DNA: TGTGCCAGCAGCTACGCCGGGACAGCAGGCGAAAAACTGTTTTTT